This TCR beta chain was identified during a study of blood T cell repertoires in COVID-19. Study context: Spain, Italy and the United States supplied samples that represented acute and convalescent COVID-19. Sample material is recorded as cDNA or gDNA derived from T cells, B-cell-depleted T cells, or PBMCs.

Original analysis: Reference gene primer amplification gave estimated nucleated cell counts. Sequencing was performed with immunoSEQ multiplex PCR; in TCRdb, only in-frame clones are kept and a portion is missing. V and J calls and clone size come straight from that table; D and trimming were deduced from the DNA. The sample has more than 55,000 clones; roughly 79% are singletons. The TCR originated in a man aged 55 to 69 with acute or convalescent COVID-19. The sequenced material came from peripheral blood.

The DNA of the CDR3 is TGTGCCAGCAGCTTAGGTTCGGGCAGGGCCCAGCCCCAGCATTTT. Translation: CASSLGSGRAQPQHF. The rearrangement uses TRBV7-2 and TRBJ1-5; possible D gene TRBD1, 5 bases. This CDR3 is 15 amino acids long. Trimming stripped 1 base from V and 7 bases from J, with 14 bases between. CDR1 SGHTA and CDR2 FQGNSA come from the germline V gene.